The 2 T cell receptor beta chains in this list originate from one sample, sequenced in a study of shared clonotypes between healthy human individuals. Assay: immunoSEQ multiplex PCR; the TCRdb copy retains only in-frame clones and omits some. The sample lists about 690,000 clones, roughly 91% occurring once. Sequenced sample: memory CD8+ T cells from PBMCs. Subset described: CD45RO+ cells pooled with CCR7-negative TemRA cells. All receptors come from a man between 18 and 29 years old in good health. Some clones in this sample may be carry-over from other donors' samples.

This clone was picked up one time. The rearrangement uses TRBV6-5 and TRBJ2-5; D possibly corresponds to TRBD1 (6 bases). Trimming removed 2 bases from V and 2 bases from J, with 12 bases in between. CDR3 length: 15 amino acids. Germline V gene lookup returns CDR1 MNHEY and CDR2 SVGAGI. CDR3: CASSYLPGTQETQYF. CDR3 coding DNA: TGTGCCAGCAGTTACCTCCCCGGGACACAAGAGACCCAGTACTTC.

This clone was found a few times. The rearrangement joins TRBV27 to TRBJ1-1; possibly TRBD1 for D (5 bases). The V gene's germline CDR1 is MNHEY and CDR2 SMNVEV (reference sequence). The CDR3 contains 14 residues. Trimming stripped 6 bases from V and 4 bases from J, with 15 bases between. CDR3 sequence: CASSPGLQITEAFF. The CDR3 DNA is TGTGCCAGCAGCCCGGGACTTCAGATCACTGAAGCTTTCTTT.